The clone carrying this TCR beta chain was counted at least ten times. Its antigen remains unidentified. TCRdb passed the 5' RACE reads through MiXCR, listing each CDR3 protein once. The table shows about 26,000 distinct CDR3 sequences, with approximately 4.1% occurring only once. This record comes from a study of early T cells in non-severe SARS-CoV-2 infection. Germline V gives CDR1 SEHNR, CDR2 FQNEAQ (reference sequence). The CDR3 totals 16 residues. Trimming cost V 4 bases and J 0 bases; bases outside gene matches: 2. Study observations and caveats: In VDJdb matching, anti-spike CD8 responses were favored while private and CD4 specificities went missing.

This sequence originates from an adult who was a healthcare worker with PCR-confirmed SARS-CoV-2 infection or an uninfected control (not recorded which). The sample was whole blood. The chain links TRBV7-9 to TRBJ2-4; TRBD2 matches at 11 bases. CDR3 nucleotide sequence: TGTGCCAGCAGCTGGACTAGCGGGCTAGCCAAAAACATTCAGTACTTC. It is translated as CASSWTSGLAKNIQYF.